The 17 T cell receptor beta chains below all came from one sample that was sequenced in a study of siplizumab effects on memory and regulatory T cells (dated by TCRdb to the late 2010s). To prepare the library, the immunoSEQ multiplex PCR assay was applied. The source is immuneACCESS, and TCRdb retained only in-frame sequences with V and J called. Part of the clones is not carried over; for the studies checked, unresolved V genes explain less than half of this, and the remainder is unexplained. This sample has tens of thousands of clones in its table, and about 90% of those were observed once. Jointly, the top ten make up approximately 30% of the sample. Sequenced sample: CD8+ T cells sorted from blood. All receptors come from a human donor in good health.

The chain couples TRBV12-5 to TRBJ1-5, with 7 bases matching TRBD1. Germline-derived CDR1 and CDR2 are LGHNT and FRNRAP. V was pared by 5 bases and J by 6 bases, with 10 bases of the junction left unmatched. The CDR3 consists of 15 residues. This chain's CDR3 is CASGRDREGGQPQHF. CDR3 DNA sequence: TGTGCTAGTGGTCGCGACAGGGAAGGCGGTCAGCCCCAGCATTTT.

CDR3 coding DNA: TGTGCCAGCAGCTTGACCGGGACAGGGAACAATGAGCAGTTCTTC. Residues: CASSLTGTGNNEQFF. This rearrangement joins TRBV7-8 to TRBJ2-1, with 9 bases lining up with TRBD1. V trimming: 3 bases; J trimming: 5 bases; junction bases outside the gene matches: 5. This CDR3 region has 15 residues. Germline CDR1 reads SGHVS; CDR2 reads FQNEAQ. Full variable domain (rest looked up from reference TRBV7-8 and TRBJ2-1): GAGVSQSPRYKVAKRGQDVALRCDPISGHVSLFWYQQALGQGPEFLTYFQNEAQLDKSGLPSDRFFAERPEGSVSTLKIQRTQQEDSAVYLCASSLTGTGNNEQFFGPGTRLTVL.

This clone was counted a few times. This chain uses TRBV4-1 with TRBJ2-1, with TRBD2 as a possible D gene (6 bases). Germline V gene data show CDR1 as MGHRA and CDR2 as YSYEKL. The CDR3 totals 15 residues. Between the trimmed V and J ends, which lost 4 bases and 6 bases, there was a span of 16 bases. The CDR3 bases are TGCGCCAGCAGCCCGACTCTAGCGACGACCAATGAGCAGTTCTTC. Translation gives CASSPTLATTNEQFF.

Only one count was recorded for this clone. This rearrangement joins TRBV7-9 to TRBJ2-7, with TRBD1 as a possible D gene (6 bases). The CDR3 runs to 13 residues. Germline V gene lookup returns CDR1 SEHNR and CDR2 FQNEAQ (reference sequence). Trimming shortened V by 3 bases and J by 5 bases, and 11 bases separated the two germline ends. CDR3 DNA sequence: TGTGCCAGCAGCTTCATCACAGGGAACGAGCAGTACTTC. This codes for CASSFITGNEQYF. Variable domain in full (rest from reference TRBV7-9 and TRBJ2-7): DTGVSQNPRHKITKRGQNVTFRCDPISEHNRLYWYRQTLGQGPEFLTYFQNEAQLEKSRLLSDRFSAERPKGSFSTLEIQRTEQGDSAMYLCASSFITGNEQYFGPGTRLTVT.

The chain uses TRBV5-1 and TRBJ1-4; no clear D gene. V lost 4 bases to trimming and J lost 4 bases, with 14 bases between them. Germline CDR1 reads SGHRS; CDR2 reads YFSETQ. CDR3 length: 15 amino acids. CDR3: CASSLTWTDNEKLFF. The CDR3, as DNA: TGCGCCAGCAGCCTCACTTGGACTGATAATGAAAAACTGTTTTTT.

The rearrangement uses TRBV11-2 and TRBJ1-2; D remains unclear. The ends were cut back, 0 bases at V and 4 bases at J, with 21 bases in the middle. CDR3 length: 18 amino acids. From germline, CDR1 is SGHAT and CDR2 FQNNGV. The CDR3 DNA follows: TGTGCCAGCAGCTTAGATCGGTCCGTAGAACCCTCCCTCTATGGCTACACCTTC. Its translation: CASSLDRSVEPSLYGYTF. Based on the CDR3 plus reference TRBV11-2 and TRBJ1-2, the full variable domain is EAGVAQSPRYKIIEKRQSVAFWCNPISGHATLYWYQQILGQGPKLLIQFQNNGVVDDSQLPKDRFSAERLKGVDSTLKIQPAKLEDSAVYLCASSLDRSVEPSLYGYTFGSGTRLTVV.

This chain links TRBV19 with TRBJ2-2, with D uncertain. This CDR3 has 12 amino acids. Trimming shortened V by 2 bases and J by 7 bases, and 5 bases separated the two germline ends. From germline, CDR1 is LNHDA and CDR2 SQIVND (reference sequence). CDR3 amino acids: CASSIFIGELFF. The CDR3 region has the DNA TGTGCCAGTAGTATATTCATCGGGGAGCTGTTTTTT.

CDR3 coding DNA: TGTGCCAGCAGTTTAGGGGTAACCGCCGGAGATACGCAGTATTTT. Amino acids: CASSLGVTAGDTQYF. This sequence joins TRBV27 and TRBJ2-3; D unclear. The CDR3 runs to 15 residues. CDR1 is MNHEY, CDR2 SMNVEV, per germline (reference sequence). Deletions cut 2 bases from V and 5 bases from J, with 14 bases between.

This rearrangement joins TRBV4-1 to TRBJ2-1; 7 nucleotides agree with TRBD1. The CDR3 runs to 16 residues. Germline-derived CDR1 and CDR2 are MGHRA and YSYEKL. V dropped 0 bases and J dropped 4; count of bases not matched to a gene: 6. The CDR3: CASSQDMGQSYNEQFF. CDR3 coding DNA: TGCGCCAGCAGCCAAGATATGGGACAGTCTTACAATGAGCAGTTCTTC.

This clone was recorded only once. This sequence joins TRBV5-4 and TRBJ2-3, with D unresolved. Germline assignment: CDR1 SGHNT and CDR2 YYREEE (reference sequence). Trimming left V 2 bases short and J 2 bases short, with 9 bases between. The CDR3 contains 14 residues. The CDR3 spells CASSFMYDTDTQYF. The DNA for the CDR3 is TGTGCCAGCAGCTTTATGTATGACACAGATACGCAGTATTTT.

This clone turned up a few times. This rearrangement joins TRBV14 to TRBJ1-5, with TRBD1 as a possible D gene (6 bases). The CDR3 contains 17 residues. Germline values: CDR1 SGHDN, CDR2 FVKESK. Trimming removed 1 base from V and 5 bases from J, with 18 bases in between. The CDR3: CASSQAWGNRVDQPQHF. Written as DNA, the CDR3 is TGTGCCAGCAGCCAAGCTTGGGGAAACAGGGTGGATCAGCCCCAGCATTTT.

This rearrangement joins TRBV19 to TRBJ2-2; D call uncertain. Germline CDR1 LNHDA, CDR2 SQIVND (reference sequence). V was clipped by 3 bases and J by 5 bases, with 7 bases between them. The CDR3 runs 13 residues. The CDR3 is CASSMVGTGELFF. The CDR3 DNA reads as TGTGCCAGTAGTATGGTTGGGACCGGGGAGCTGTTTTTT.

This clone has only one observation. This chain connects TRBV5-6 to TRBJ1-5, with 9 bases that match TRBD1. Germline trimming cut 4 bases from V and 7 bases from J; bases unmatched to any gene: 12. Germline-derived CDR1 and CDR2 are SGHDT and YYEEEE. The CDR3 consists of 16 residues. The CDR3 DNA is TGTGCCAGCAGCCAGAAGGGGACAGGGCCGGAACAGCCCCAGCATTTT. Its protein product is CASSQKGTGPEQPQHF. The complete variable domain, with remaining parts taken from reference TRBV5-6 and TRBJ1-5, reads DAGVTQSPTHLIKTRGQQVTLRCSPKSGHDTVSWYQQALGQGPQFIFQYYEEEERQRGNFPDRFSGHQFPNYSSELNVNALLLGDSALYLCASSQKGTGPEQPQHFGDGTRLSIL.

This clone was observed a single time. The gene calls are TRBV7-9 and TRBJ2-2, with D perhaps matching TRBD1 (7 bases). Germline values: CDR1 SEHNR, CDR2 FQNEAQ (reference sequence). The CDR3 totals 13 residues. V lost 6 bases, J lost 7 bases, and 12 bases lay in between. The DNA of the CDR3 is TGTGCCAGCAGTTCAGGGGGGCGCGGGGAGCTGTTTTTT. It encodes CASSSGGRGELFF.

CDR3 loop: CASSEDRGDYNEQFF. For the CDR3, the DNA is TGTGCCAGCAGTGAGGATAGGGGGGATTACAATGAGCAGTTCTTC. J is TRBJ2-1 and V is TRBV25-1, with D possibly being TRBD1 or TRBD2 (6 bases each). The CDR3 sequence is 15 residues long. V was clipped by 3 bases and J by 4 bases, with 13 bases between them. Germline V gene lookup returns CDR1 MGHDK and CDR2 SYGVNS.

This clone was seen just once. The chain combines TRBV6-5 with TRBJ2-1; 9 bases are a match to TRBD1. The V gene's germline CDR1 is MNHEY and CDR2 SVGAGI. With V trimmed by 8 bases and J by 13 bases, 15 bases remained unmatched. The CDR3 loop spans 14 amino acids. CDR3 sequence (DNA): TGTGCCAGCTTTCAGTCCCTCGGGACAGGGAGACAGTTCTTC. Its translation: CASFQSLGTGRQFF.

The chain carries TRBV6-1 and TRBJ1-5; 8 positions agree with TRBD1. The CDR3 is 14 amino acids. Germline values: CDR1 MNHNS, CDR2 SASEGT. Trimming took 10 bases from V and 6 from J; bases not matched to a gene: 11. The CDR3 reads CAIQLQGDSQPQHF. The CDR3 coding sequence is TGTGCCATCCAATTACAGGGGGATAGTCAGCCCCAGCATTTT.